This is a list of T cell receptor beta chains from one sample in a study of OX40 agonist ivuxolimab in advanced cancers. Profiled with immunoSEQ multiplex PCR; TCRdb holds only in-frame clones, not every one. Of approximately 82,000 clones in the sample, 80% to 90% are singletons; the top ten hold 0.76%. This sample comprised CD4+ or CD8+ T cells sorted from blood, obtained in a trial of the OX40 agonist ivuxolimab. The receptor source for this set is an adult with an advanced solid tumor such as melanoma, head and neck, liver or kidney cancer. CDR3s include the opening cysteine and the closing phenylalanine or tryptophan. Each record gives: J gene, clone size, CDR3 length, V gene, D gene, CDR3 protein, CDR3 DNA. A D gene is named only where the DNA matches it firmly. Clone size is not always given. Where it is, it says once, few, many or a class for expanded clones.

j_call: TRBJ2-5; clone_size: NA; cdr3_length: 10; v_call: TRBV20-1; d_call: NA; cdr3_aa: CSAGQGTQYF; cdr3_nt: TGCAGTGCTGGGCAGGGGACCCAGTACTTC
j_call: TRBJ1-2; clone_size: few; cdr3_length: 14; v_call: TRBV6-5; d_call: NA; cdr3_aa: CASRMGGANYGYTF; cdr3_nt: TGTGCCAGCAGAATGGGCGGAGCTAACTATGGCTACACCTTC
j_call: TRBJ1-3; clone_size: NA; cdr3_length: 15; v_call: TRBV30; d_call: NA; cdr3_aa: CAWRRGTGSGNTIYF; cdr3_nt: TGTGCCTGGAGACGAGGGACGGGCTCTGGAAACACCATATATTTT
j_call: TRBJ2-1; clone_size: once; cdr3_length: 13; v_call: TRBV5-1; d_call: NA; cdr3_aa: CASSLGQGLVQFF; cdr3_nt: TGCGCCAGCAGCTTGGGGCAGGGTTTGGTGCAGTTCTTC
j_call: TRBJ2-7; clone_size: NA; cdr3_length: 13; v_call: TRBV5-4; d_call: NA; cdr3_aa: CASSLPTSYEQYF; cdr3_nt: TGTGCCAGCAGCCTCCCTACTTCCTACGAGCAGTACTTC
j_call: TRBJ2-5; clone_size: once; cdr3_length: 12; v_call: TRBV7-3; d_call: NA; cdr3_aa: CASSLLGGTQYF; cdr3_nt: TGTGCCAGCAGCTTATTGGGGGGGACCCAGTACTTC
j_call: TRBJ1-3; clone_size: NA; cdr3_length: 15; v_call: TRBV2; d_call: NA; cdr3_aa: CASSEGLSSGNTIYF; cdr3_nt: TGTGCCAGCAGTGAAGGGTTAAGCTCTGGAAACACCATATATTTT
j_call: TRBJ2-1; clone_size: NA; cdr3_length: 17; v_call: TRBV9; d_call: TRBD2; cdr3_aa: CASSNRLAEGGHNEQFF; cdr3_nt: TGTGCCAGCAGCAACCGACTAGCGGAGGGGGGACACAATGAGCAGTTCTTC
j_call: TRBJ1-5; clone_size: NA; cdr3_length: 12; v_call: TRBV11-2; d_call: NA; cdr3_aa: CASSLAGQPQHF; cdr3_nt: TGTGCCAGCAGCTTAGCAGGGCAGCCCCAGCATTTT
j_call: TRBJ1-2; clone_size: few; cdr3_length: 13; v_call: TRBV19; d_call: NA; cdr3_aa: CASSIADSYGYTF; cdr3_nt: TGTGCCAGTAGTATAGCGGACAGCTATGGCTACACCTTC
j_call: TRBJ2-2; clone_size: NA; cdr3_length: 15; v_call: TRBV30; d_call: TRBD1; cdr3_aa: CAWSANRGLGGELFF; cdr3_nt: TGTGCCTGGAGTGCTAACAGGGGGCTCGGCGGGGAGCTGTTTTTT
j_call: TRBJ2-2; clone_size: NA; cdr3_length: 12; v_call: TRBV9; d_call: NA; cdr3_aa: CASSVHTGELFF; cdr3_nt: TGTGCCAGCAGCGTTCATACCGGGGAGCTGTTTTTT
j_call: TRBJ2-1; clone_size: NA; cdr3_length: 12; v_call: TRBV7-3; d_call: NA; cdr3_aa: CASSSGGNEQFF; cdr3_nt: TGTGCCAGCAGCTCTGGGGGCAATGAGCAGTTCTTC
j_call: TRBJ2-5; clone_size: NA; cdr3_length: 12; v_call: TRBV6-4; d_call: NA; cdr3_aa: CANGEGGETQYF; cdr3_nt: TGTGCCAATGGGGAGGGGGGAGAGACCCAGTACTTC
j_call: TRBJ2-7; clone_size: once; cdr3_length: 13; v_call: TRBV28; d_call: NA; cdr3_aa: CASSRSSPYEQYF; cdr3_nt: TGTGCCAGCAGCCGATCCTCCCCTTACGAGCAGTACTTC
j_call: TRBJ2-5; clone_size: NA; cdr3_length: 11; v_call: TRBV5-1; d_call: NA; cdr3_aa: CASSARETQYF; cdr3_nt: TGCGCCAGCAGCGCCAGGGAGACCCAGTACTTC
j_call: TRBJ2-5; clone_size: NA; cdr3_length: 10; v_call: TRBV20-1; d_call: NA; cdr3_aa: CSAVPETQYF; cdr3_nt: TGCAGTGCCGTTCCGGAGACCCAGTACTTC